This paragraph reports one T cell receptor beta chain. It was RNA transcripts that yielded the amplified TCR beta CDR3 regions. HTBI primers were the set used in a first-round RT-PCR of the TCR CDR3. Using its own MiXCR run on the multiplex PCR reads, TCRdb lists one record per CDR3 protein. The sample includes over 450,000 distinct CDR3 sequences, 17% of them seen just once. These data come from a study of T cells in Graves' hyperthyroidism and ophthalmopathy. The CDR3 runs to 15 residues. Trimming shortened V by 0 bases and J by 8 bases, and 14 bases separated the two germline ends. The germline V gene has CDR1 LGHNA and CDR2 YNFKEQ.

V is TRBV4-2 and J is TRBJ2-1, with a possible D match to TRBD2 (5 bases). Sequenced material: blood. The TCR originated in a young woman with Graves' ophthalmopathy. CDR3 region: CASSQEALAGDEQFF. The CDR3 DNA is TGTGCCAGCAGCCAAGAGGCTTTGGCGGGCGATGAGCAGTTCTTC.